The entry below gives a single T cell receptor delta chain sequence along with its context. It lacks a known antigen. TCRdb's listed protein matches a much larger clone and diverges from this DNA's translation at residue 5, likely through a read error; the protein shown comes from the DNA. Other DNA sequences in the sample encode the same CDR3. This sample was taken from a study of human gamma delta and Vdelta1 T cells (dated by TCRdb to the late 2010s). About the full investigation: The study examined Delta One T cells, which are Vd1+ gamma-delta T cells, as cytotoxic effectors against acute myeloid leukemia.

Receptors were amplified or captured by PCR. Sequencing used an Illumina MiSeq. For TCRdb, the public reads were processed anew by CATT, and duplicate DNA sequences were folded into one row. Here the sample has 4,300 or so delta-chain clones; more than 20% occur a single time. The ten biggest clones cover 55% to 75% of the sample. CDR1 GEAIGNYY and CDR2 EKD were looked up in the germline V gene. The CDR3, from cysteine to phenylalanine, totals 19 residues. Just CDR3 DNA is preserved here, 57 bases in frame from base 1. Trimming at the junction amounts to 3 bases on V and 0 bases on J, and the germline ends lie 25 bases apart.

The rearranged chain carries TRDV2 and TRDJ1, with TRDD3 tentatively as D gene (6 bases match). The sample was naive CD27+ Vdelta1 gamma-delta T cells from blood. This clonotype originated in a human donor in good health. The CDR3 is CACDPELGDTLADTDKLIF. The DNA sequence is given as TGTGCCTGTGACCCAGAACTGGGAGATACGTTGGCCGACACCGATAAACTCATCTTT.